This T cell receptor (beta chain) appears in the sequencing data of a study of shared clonotypes between healthy human individuals. The CDR3 extends over 11 amino acids. The V and J ends lost 6 bases and 4 bases respectively, with 6 bases between them. Germline V lookup: CDR1 MNHNY, CDR2 SVGAGI (reference sequence). The donors, healthy adults who were HIV-negative, had experienced no recent acute infections or vaccinations. A CD45RA+ naive subset and a CD45RA-negative memory subset were split from CD4+ cells. The method was immunoSEQ multiplex PCR; TCRdb's version includes in-frame clones alone and lacks a portion of them. This table has 2 million to 3 million clones, 80% to 95% appearing once.

The chain recombines TRBV6-6 with TRBJ1-1, with D uncertain. The sequence was obtained from a man aged 18-30 years in good health. Some clones in this sample may be carry-over from other donors' samples. Sequencing input: naive CD4+ T cells from PBMCs. Subset defined: CD45RA+ positively selected. CDR3 sequence: CASSRSTEAFF. As DNA, the CDR3 is TGTGCCAGCAGCCGGAGCACTGAAGCTTTCTTT.